This T cell receptor beta chain originates from a study of shared clonotypes between healthy human individuals. The data were produced by immunoSEQ multiplex PCR, yet TCRdb's version contains in-frame clones alone and is incomplete. Among around 750,000 clones, about 74% were seen once, and the ten largest hold about 1.8%. The CDR3 has 14 residues. The V end lost 1 base, the J end lost 2 bases, and 10 bases lay between the germline ends. The germline CDR1 and CDR2 sequences are SGHRS and YFSETQ. J is TRBJ2-7 and V is TRBV5-1; unclear D gene. The sequence came from a woman aged 25-40 years in good health. Sequenced input: memory CD4+ T cells sorted from blood. Indicated subset: CD45RA-negative fraction. The CDR3, as DNA: TGCGCCAGCAGCTTGCAAACCGGTACCTACGAGCAGTACTTC. It specifies CASSLQTGTYEQYF.